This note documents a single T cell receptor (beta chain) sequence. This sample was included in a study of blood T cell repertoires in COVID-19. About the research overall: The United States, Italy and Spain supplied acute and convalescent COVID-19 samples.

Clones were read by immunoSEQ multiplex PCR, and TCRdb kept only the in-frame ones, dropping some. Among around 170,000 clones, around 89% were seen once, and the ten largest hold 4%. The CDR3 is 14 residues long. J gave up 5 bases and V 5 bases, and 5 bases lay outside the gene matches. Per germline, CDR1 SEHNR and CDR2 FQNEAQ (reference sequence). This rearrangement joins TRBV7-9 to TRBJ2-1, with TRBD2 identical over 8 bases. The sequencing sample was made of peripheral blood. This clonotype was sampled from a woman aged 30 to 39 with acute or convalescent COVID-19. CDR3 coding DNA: TGTGCCAGCAGCCCTTCGGGGGGGGACAATGAGCAGTTCTTC. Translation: CASSPSGGDNEQFF. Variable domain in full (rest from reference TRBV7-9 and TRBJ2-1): DTGVSQNPRHKITKRGQNVTFRCDPISEHNRLYWYRQTLGQGPEFLTYFQNEAQLEKSRLLSDRFSAERPKGSFSTLEIQRTEQGDSAMYLCASSPSGGDNEQFFGPGTRLTVL.